This T cell receptor (beta chain) comes out of a study of OX40 agonist ivuxolimab in advanced cancers. The CDR3 spans 15 residues. V lost 2 bases, J lost 3 bases, and 5 bases stayed unmatched. Germline values: CDR1 ENHRY, CDR2 SYGVKD. The table came from immunoSEQ multiplex PCR; TCRdb's copy has only in-frame clones and leaves some out. The sample contains about 61,000 clones, approximately 90% of which appear only once. The table lists this clone with a few counts. This receptor was obtained from an adult with an advanced solid tumor such as melanoma, head and neck, liver or kidney cancer. This rearrangement joins TRBV10-3 to TRBJ2-7; 9 bases are a match to TRBD1. The input for sequencing was CD4+ or CD8+ T cells sorted from blood, taken in a trial of the OX40 agonist ivuxolimab. Written as DNA, the CDR3 is TGTGCCATCAGTGAGGAGACAGGGGGGATCTACGAGCAGTACTTC. It encodes CAISEETGGIYEQYF.